A selection of T cell receptor beta chains follows, all from one sample in a study of blood T cell repertoires in COVID-19. Profiled with immunoSEQ multiplex PCR; TCRdb holds only in-frame clones, not every one. The sample contains 180,000 or so clones, roughly 89% of which appear only once. The sample taken for sequencing was PBMCs or T cells enriched from blood (not recorded which). These receptors came from a middle-aged woman with acute COVID-19. Each CDR3 is given with its conserved first and last residue. Each record gives: V gene, clone size, D gene, J gene, CDR3 DNA, CDR3 protein. The D gene is left open where the match is weak. Clone sizes are given selectively: once, few, many, or a class where the clone is expanded.

V gene: TRBV2; clone size: -; D gene: TRBD1; J gene: TRBJ1-2; CDR3 DNA: TGTGCCAAACAACATAACAGGGGGCGCGGCTATGGCTACACCTTC; CDR3 protein: CAKQHNRGRGYGYTF
V gene: TRBV4-1; clone size: -; D gene: -; J gene: TRBJ2-7; CDR3 DNA: TGCGCCAGCAGCCAATCAGTGGGGGACTTCTACGAGCAGTACTTC; CDR3 protein: CASSQSVGDFYEQYF
V gene: TRBV7-9; clone size: -; D gene: -; J gene: TRBJ1-4; CDR3 DNA: TGTGCCAGCAGCCCCCAGGGGACACGGTTCGATGAAAAACTGTTTTTT; CDR3 protein: CASSPQGTRFDEKLFF
V gene: TRBV30; clone size: -; D gene: TRBD2; J gene: TRBJ2-3; CDR3 DNA: TGTGCCTGGAGTGGACTAGCGGGGCCCACAGATACGCAGTATTTT; CDR3 protein: CAWSGLAGPTDTQYF
V gene: TRBV14; clone size: -; D gene: -; J gene: TRBJ2-3; CDR3 DNA: TGTGCCAGCAGCCAGGCTCTCACAGATACGCAGTATTTT; CDR3 protein: CASSQALTDTQYF
V gene: TRBV30; clone size: -; D gene: -; J gene: TRBJ1-3; CDR3 DNA: TGTGCCTGGAGTCGTAGGAGCTCTGGAAACACCATATATTTT; CDR3 protein: CAWSRRSSGNTIYF
V gene: TRBV14; clone size: -; D gene: TRBD1; J gene: TRBJ1-3; CDR3 DNA: TGTGCCAGCAGCCGGGACAGAGGGGCAAACACCATATATTTT; CDR3 protein: CASSRDRGANTIYF
V gene: TRBV13; clone size: -; D gene: TRBD1; J gene: TRBJ1-1; CDR3 DNA: TGTGCCAGCAGCGACTGGACAGGGGGCACTGAAGCTTTCTTT; CDR3 protein: CASSDWTGGTEAFF
V gene: TRBV6-5; clone size: -; D gene: TRBD1; J gene: TRBJ1-5; CDR3 DNA: TGTGCCAGCAGGGCACAGGGGGCGTTCAATCAGCCCCAGCATTTT; CDR3 protein: CASRAQGAFNQPQHF
V gene: TRBV15; clone size: -; D gene: -; J gene: TRBJ2-3; CDR3 DNA: TGTGCCACCAGCAGAGATCCTAGCACAGATACGCAGTATTTT; CDR3 protein: CATSRDPSTDTQYF
V gene: TRBV28; clone size: -; D gene: -; J gene: TRBJ2-1; CDR3 DNA: TGTGCCAGCAGACCAGAACAGACCTACAATGAGCAGTTCTTC; CDR3 protein: CASRPEQTYNEQFF
V gene: TRBV7-9; clone size: -; D gene: TRBD2; J gene: TRBJ2-3; CDR3 DNA: TGTGCCAGCAGCTTAGACCTAGCGGGGGGAACAGATACGCAGTATTTT; CDR3 protein: CASSLDLAGGTDTQYF
V gene: TRBV5-8; clone size: -; D gene: TRBD1; J gene: TRBJ1-5; CDR3 DNA: TGTGCCAGCAGCTTATACGAGGGGGCGTGGTATCAGCCCCAGCATTTT; CDR3 protein: CASSLYEGAWYQPQHF
V gene: TRBV7-9; clone size: once; D gene: TRBD2; J gene: TRBJ2-7; CDR3 DNA: TGTGCCAGCAGCCTCCTAGCGGGAGCTGGTGAGCAGTACTTC; CDR3 protein: CASSLLAGAGEQYF
V gene: TRBV10-3; clone size: -; D gene: -; J gene: TRBJ2-7; CDR3 DNA: TGTGCCATCAGTGGGGGGTCACAGGGAAGCGAGCAGTACTTC; CDR3 protein: CAISGGSQGSEQYF
V gene: TRBV18; clone size: -; D gene: TRBD1; J gene: TRBJ1-6; CDR3 DNA: TGTGCCAGCTCACCAGAAGGGGGCCTGAATTCACCCCTCCACTTT; CDR3 protein: CASSPEGGLNSPLHF
V gene: TRBV12-5; clone size: few; D gene: TRBD2; J gene: TRBJ2-7; CDR3 DNA: TGTGCTAGTGGTTTGGTAACCCTAGCGGCCCACTCCTACGAGCAGTACTTC; CDR3 protein: CASGLVTLAAHSYEQYF
V gene: TRBV5-4; clone size: -; D gene: -; J gene: TRBJ2-1; CDR3 DNA: TGTGCCAGCAGCCTACCGGGACTCCGTTACAATGAGCAGTTCTTC; CDR3 protein: CASSLPGLRYNEQFF
V gene: TRBV19; clone size: -; D gene: TRBD1; J gene: TRBJ2-7; CDR3 DNA: TGTGCCAGTAGTATAAGGGGAAGATCGGGACAGGGGGCCTACGAGCAGTACTTC; CDR3 protein: CASSIRGRSGQGAYEQYF
V gene: TRBV19; clone size: -; D gene: TRBD2; J gene: TRBJ2-5; CDR3 DNA: TGTGCCAGTAGTATCTCTCGAACTAGCGATGCGGAGACCCAGTACTTC; CDR3 protein: CASSISRTSDAETQYF
V gene: TRBV20-1; clone size: -; D gene: -; J gene: TRBJ1-6; CDR3 DNA: TGCAGTGCTAGTCGGCAGCGAAACTCCTATAATTCACCCCTCCACTTT; CDR3 protein: CSASRQRNSYNSPLHF
V gene: TRBV9; clone size: -; D gene: TRBD1; J gene: TRBJ1-2; CDR3 DNA: TGTGCCAGCAGCGTAGACAAGGACAGGGGAAGGTATGGCTACACCTTC; CDR3 protein: CASSVDKDRGRYGYTF
V gene: TRBV11-2; clone size: -; D gene: TRBD1; J gene: TRBJ1-2; CDR3 DNA: TGTGCCAGCAGCTCATCGGACAGGGGTAACTATGGCTACACCTTC; CDR3 protein: CASSSSDRGNYGYTF
V gene: TRBV5-4; clone size: -; D gene: TRBD1; J gene: TRBJ2-6; CDR3 DNA: TGTGCCAGCAGCTTCCCGGGACAGGGGTTGGGGTCTGGGGCCAACGTCCTGACTTTC; CDR3 protein: CASSFPGQGLGSGANVLTF
V gene: TRBV2; clone size: -; D gene: -; J gene: TRBJ1-2; CDR3 DNA: TGTGCCAGCAGTGAAGCGCTTCCGGGGGGCTACCCCCCTTACTATGGCTACACCTTC; CDR3 protein: CASSEALPGGYPPYYGYTF
V gene: TRBV3-1/TRBV3-2; clone size: -; D gene: -; J gene: TRBJ1-1; CDR3 DNA: TGTGCCAGCAGCCAAGGGGGGGGCATGAACACTGAAGCTTTCTTT; CDR3 protein: CASSQGGGMNTEAFF
V gene: TRBV19; clone size: -; D gene: TRBD1; J gene: TRBJ1-2; CDR3 DNA: TGTGCCAGTAGTGAAGGGACAGGGGGCCTCAACTATGGCTACACCTTC; CDR3 protein: CASSEGTGGLNYGYTF
V gene: TRBV28; clone size: once; D gene: -; J gene: TRBJ1-5; CDR3 DNA: TGTGCCAGCAGTGGGGAGGGGGGTAGCAATCAGCCCCAGCATTTT; CDR3 protein: CASSGEGGSNQPQHF
V gene: TRBV2; clone size: once; D gene: TRBD1; J gene: TRBJ2-7; CDR3 DNA: TGTGCCAGCAGCCCGGGACAGGGGGCGTTAAGCTCCTACGAGCAGTACTTC; CDR3 protein: CASSPGQGALSSYEQYF
V gene: TRBV18; clone size: -; D gene: -; J gene: TRBJ2-6; CDR3 DNA: TGTGCCAGCTCACCAATTTCAGTGGGGGCCAACGTCCTGACTTTC; CDR3 protein: CASSPISVGANVLTF
V gene: TRBV5-6; clone size: -; D gene: -; J gene: TRBJ2-5; CDR3 DNA: TGTGCCAGCAGCTTACAGGGTCGCGAGACCCAGTACTTC; CDR3 protein: CASSLQGRETQYF
V gene: TRBV30; clone size: -; D gene: -; J gene: TRBJ1-1; CDR3 DNA: TGTGCCTGGAGTAGCAGGGCAGGGGACACTGAAGCTTTCTTT; CDR3 protein: CAWSSRAGDTEAFF
V gene: TRBV6-2/TRBV6-3; clone size: once; D gene: TRBD2; J gene: TRBJ2-5; CDR3 DNA: TGTGCCAGCAGTTACAGCAGCGGGGGGAGGACCCAGTACTTC; CDR3 protein: CASSYSSGGRTQYF
V gene: TRBV21-1; clone size: -; D gene: -; J gene: TRBJ1-2; CDR3 DNA: TGTGCCAGCAGCAAAGCCCAGGGGGATGACGCTTCCCTGTATCAGGGCTACACCTTC; CDR3 protein: CASSKAQGDDASLYQGYTF
V gene: TRBV7-3; clone size: -; D gene: -; J gene: TRBJ2-3; CDR3 DNA: TGTGCCAGCAGCTTAGAACCCCTAGGCGCAGATACGCAGTATTTT; CDR3 protein: CASSLEPLGADTQYF
V gene: TRBV6-6; clone size: -; D gene: -; J gene: TRBJ2-7; CDR3 DNA: TGTGCCAGCAGTTACTCGACGAACAGACCCTACGAGCAGTACTTC; CDR3 protein: CASSYSTNRPYEQYF
V gene: TRBV28; clone size: -; D gene: -; J gene: TRBJ1-6; CDR3 DNA: TGTGCCAGCAGTTCACCCAGAGGGGGGGCCTATAATTCACCCCTCCACTTT; CDR3 protein: CASSSPRGGAYNSPLHF
V gene: TRBV6-2/TRBV6-3; clone size: once; D gene: -; J gene: TRBJ2-5; CDR3 DNA: TGTGCCAGCAGTTCAAAAGAGACCCAGTACTTC; CDR3 protein: CASSSKETQYF
V gene: TRBV7-6; clone size: -; D gene: TRBD2; J gene: TRBJ2-5; CDR3 DNA: TGTGCCAGCAGCTTTTCGTCTAGCGGGGACCAAGAGACCCAGTACTTC; CDR3 protein: CASSFSSSGDQETQYF
V gene: TRBV9; clone size: -; D gene: -; J gene: TRBJ1-1; CDR3 DNA: TGTGCCAGCAGCGCCTATGACACTTTGAACACTGAAGCTTTCTTT; CDR3 protein: CASSAYDTLNTEAFF
V gene: TRBV28; clone size: -; D gene: TRBD1; J gene: TRBJ2-6; CDR3 DNA: TGTGCCAGCAGTTTACGGGACAGGGGTGTAAGGGGTTCTGGGGCCAACGTCCTGACTTTC; CDR3 protein: CASSLRDRGVRGSGANVLTF
V gene: TRBV19; clone size: -; D gene: TRBD2; J gene: TRBJ2-1; CDR3 DNA: TGTGCCAGTAGTACTGCGGGACTAGCCGTATACAATGAGCAGTTCTTC; CDR3 protein: CASSTAGLAVYNEQFF
V gene: TRBV6-6; clone size: -; D gene: TRBD1; J gene: TRBJ1-6; CDR3 DNA: TGTGCCAGCAGCTTGACAGGGTTGGATTCACCCCTCCACTTT; CDR3 protein: CASSLTGLDSPLHF
V gene: TRBV11-2; clone size: -; D gene: TRBD2; J gene: TRBJ2-4; CDR3 DNA: TGTGCCAGCAGCTTAGTAAGGGAGGGCAAAAACATTCAGTACTTC; CDR3 protein: CASSLVREGKNIQYF
V gene: TRBV7-8; clone size: -; D gene: -; J gene: TRBJ1-3; CDR3 DNA: TGTGCCAGCAGCCACACCGGGGGAGGAAACACCATATATTTT; CDR3 protein: CASSHTGGGNTIYF
V gene: TRBV5-4; clone size: once; D gene: -; J gene: TRBJ1-5; CDR3 DNA: TGTGCCAGCAGCTTGAAAGGAGATAGCAATCAGCCCCAGCATTTT; CDR3 protein: CASSLKGDSNQPQHF
V gene: TRBV5-1; clone size: -; D gene: TRBD1; J gene: TRBJ2-1; CDR3 DNA: TGCGCCAGCAGCTCGACAGGGCTATCTTACAATGAGCAGTTCTTC; CDR3 protein: CASSSTGLSYNEQFF
V gene: TRBV7-9; clone size: -; D gene: -; J gene: TRBJ1-1; CDR3 DNA: TGTGCCAGCAGCTTTATCGTGAACACTGAAGCTTTCTTT; CDR3 protein: CASSFIVNTEAFF
V gene: TRBV5-5; clone size: -; D gene: TRBD1; J gene: TRBJ1-2; CDR3 DNA: TGTGCCAGCAGCTTATTCAGGGGGATAGGGAACTATGGCTACACCTTC; CDR3 protein: CASSLFRGIGNYGYTF
V gene: TRBV5-1; clone size: -; D gene: -; J gene: TRBJ2-1; CDR3 DNA: TGCGCCAGCAGCTTGACTAGCTCCTACAATGAGCAGTTCTTC; CDR3 protein: CASSLTSSYNEQFF
V gene: TRBV5-1; clone size: -; D gene: TRBD1; J gene: TRBJ2-2; CDR3 DNA: TGCGCCAGCAGCTTTGGGACAGGGAACCCCGGGGAGCTGTTTTTT; CDR3 protein: CASSFGTGNPGELFF
V gene: TRBV7-9; clone size: -; D gene: TRBD2; J gene: TRBJ2-2; CDR3 DNA: TGTGCCAGCAGCCCTGGACTAGCGGGGGGGCGAACCGGGGAGCTGTTTTTT; CDR3 protein: CASSPGLAGGRTGELFF
V gene: TRBV18; clone size: -; D gene: TRBD1; J gene: TRBJ2-7; CDR3 DNA: TGTGCCAGCTCAGCTACAGGGGACTCCTACGAGCAGTACTTC; CDR3 protein: CASSATGDSYEQYF
V gene: TRBV6-2/TRBV6-3; clone size: -; D gene: TRBD2; J gene: TRBJ2-1; CDR3 DNA: TGTGCCAGCAGTTACCCCGGGACTAGCGGAACTATCTGGAAGTCCTACAATGAGCAGTTCTTC; CDR3 protein: CASSYPGTSGTIWKSYNEQFF